The clone carrying this TCR beta chain occurred a few times. As yet, its antigen is unknown. Assay used: immunoSEQ multiplex PCR; TCRdb lists only in-frame clones, some missing. The table has 30,000 to 35,000 clones, 72% seen once. The record originates from a study of vaccination effects on CD4 cells after COVID-19. Study details: Participants got two doses of BNT162b2 or mRNA-1273 vaccine. Vaccination followed sampling of two convalescent patients by 16 days and one week respectively. Notes on the study in general: Convalescent patients were scarce in the study, and it lacked early post-infection timepoints.

Sequencing was preceded by expansion of antigen-specific CD4+ T cells with viral peptide pools in the ViraFEST assay. Investigators separated out CD4+ T cells once 9 to 11 days of culture had passed. A PCR test confirmed that the person had SARS-CoV-2 infection between March and December 2020. A half-volume exchange with IL-2 medium occurred on days 3 and 7. The sequencing here drew on CD4+ T cells from PBMCs cultured with a peptide pool, taken before COVID-19 vaccination. The receptor was derived from a human donor who had a prior SARS-CoV-2 infection.

The DNA of the CDR3 is TGTGCCAGCAGCGACAGATCACAGCCCCAGCATTTT. Amino acids: CASSDRSQPQHF. This sequence joins TRBV2 and TRBJ1-5, with a possible D match to TRBD1 (5 bases). V was shortened by 6 bases and J by 7 bases, with 10 bases between the two germline ends. This CDR3 has 12 residues. Looked up from germline, CDR1 is SNHLY and CDR2 is FYNNEI.